The 22 T cell receptor beta chains below were found in one sample sequenced in a study of T cell repertoires in aging, cancer and after chemotherapy. TCR beta rearrangements were amplified from peripheral blood genomic DNA. Multiplex touch-down PCR with TRB-A/B primers amplified rearranged V-D-J TRB sequences. TCRdb reprocessed the multiplex PCR reads via MiXCR and lists one record per CDR3 protein. The sample lists over a thousand distinct CDR3 sequences; 25% to 35% were seen once. The sample was blood. The receptors stem from a human donor with a solid tumor.

This sequence joins TRBV28 and TRBJ1-1; 9 bases line up with TRBD1. Germline assignment: CDR1 MDHEN and CDR2 SYDVKM. This CDR3 region has 14 residues. V trimming: 1 base; J trimming: 8 bases; junction bases outside the gene matches: 5. The CDR3 loop reads CASSLSQGAREAFF. The CDR3 nucleotides are TGTGCCAGCAGTTTATCACAGGGGGCTCGGGAAGCTTTCTTT.

By proportion, this clonotype is large (0.1 to 1%). The V and J genes are TRBV30 and TRBJ2-7; D tentatively fits TRBD1 or TRBD2 (5 bases each). Germline assignment: CDR1 GTSNPN and CDR2 SVGIG (reference sequence). CDR3 length: 13 amino acids. The V end was cut by 3 bases, the J end by 0 bases, with 9 bases between. The CDR3 region has the DNA TGTGCCTGGAGCGACGGGGCCTCCTACGAGCAGTACTTC. Translation: CAWSDGASYEQYF.

This rearrangement joins TRBV4-2 to TRBJ1-6; 9 bases match TRBD1. The ends lost 2 bases at V and 12 bases at J; junction bases unmatched: 8. The CDR3 runs 15 residues. Germline V gives CDR1 LGHNA, CDR2 YNFKEQ. The CDR3 nucleotides read TGTGCCAGCAGCCAAAACCCGGGACAGGGAGTACCCCTCCACTTT. Amino acids: CASSQNPGQGVPLHF.

In its sample, this clonotype ranks as medium-sized. The rearrangement uses TRBV7-9 and TRBJ2-7; D gene uncertain. The ends were cut back, 3 bases at V and 10 bases at J, with 13 bases in the middle. This CDR3 has 12 amino acids. The germline V gene encodes CDR1 SEHNR and CDR2 FQNEAQ (reference sequence). For the CDR3, the DNA is TGTGCCAGCAGCTTTAGCTCTGACCCTCAGTACTTC. It codes for CASSFSSDPQYF.

CDR3 protein: CASSVAGLGPSEQFF. CDR3 in DNA: TGTGCCAGCAGCGTAGCAGGGTTGGGCCCGAGTGAGCAGTTCTTC. The chain uses TRBV9 and TRBJ2-1, with a tentative D call TRBD1 (5 bases). The CDR3 covers 15 residues. V lost 0 bases, J lost 9 bases, and 16 bases lay in between. In germline, CDR1 is SGDLS, CDR2 YYNGEE.

This clonotype is classed as medium-sized. The V gene is TRBV7-2, the J gene TRBJ2-7; 7 bases line up with TRBD1. Germline CDR1 reads SGHTA; CDR2 reads FQGNSA. Trimming took 5 bases from V and 3 from J; bases not matched to a gene: 4. The CDR3 loop spans 13 amino acids. The CDR3 DNA is TGTGCCAGCAGCACCTCAGGGGGCTACGAGCAGTACTTC. Its protein is CASSTSGGYEQYF.

This clonotype is medium-sized (0.01 to 0.1%) in the sample. The rearrangement joins TRBV5-1 to TRBJ2-1; tentatively, D is TRBD1 (5 bases). CDR3 size: 15 residues. Germline lookup yields CDR1 SGHRS and CDR2 YFSETQ. Trimming stripped 3 bases from V and 1 base from J, with 11 bases between. In DNA form, the CDR3 reads TGCGCCAGCAGCTGGGGCCGACCGTCCTACAATGAGCAGTTCTTC. Translation: CASSWGRPSYNEQFF. The entire variable domain, with the rest obtained from reference TRBV5-1 and TRBJ2-1, is as follows: KAGVTQTPRYLIKTRGQQVTLSCSPISGHRSVSWYQQTPGQGLQFLFEYFSETQRNKGNFPGRFSGRQFSNSRSEMNVSTLELGDSALYLCASSWGRPSYNEQFFGPGTRLTVL.

The chain uses TRBV5-4 and TRBJ2-7; D unresolved. CDR3 length: 15 amino acids. Deletions cut 4 bases from V and 3 bases from J, with 17 bases between. CDR1 and CDR2 (germline): SGHNT, YYREEE (reference sequence). The CDR3 bases are TGTGCCAGCAGCGGGGTCTCGGCTGGAATCTACGAGCAGTACTTC. Residues: CASSGVSAGIYEQYF.

This clonotype is a singleton in its sample. This sequence joins TRBV27 and TRBJ2-7; possible D gene TRBD1, 5 bases. CDR1 is MNHEY and CDR2 is SMNVEV in the germline V gene (reference sequence). The CDR3 covers 14 residues. V was clipped by 0 bases and J by 4 bases, with 10 bases between them. CDR3 in DNA: TGTGCCAGCAGTTTATCGACAGCCCTATACGAGCAGTACTTC. Residues: CASSLSTALYEQYF.

The gene calls are TRBV6-1 and TRBJ2-3; TRBD1 matches 7 bases. This CDR3 region has 14 residues. Unmatched junction bases numbered 9, after V lost 10 bases and J lost 2 bases. Germline CDR1 is MNHNS and CDR2 is SASEGT. The DNA of the CDR3 is TGTGCCACTGTTCTGGACAGGACCACAGATACGCAGTATTTT. Translating gives CATVLDRTTDTQYF.

By share, this clonotype ranks as large. The rearrangement uses TRBV6-2 or TRBV6-3 and TRBJ2-1; D not resolved. V lost 0 bases and J lost 13, with 10 bases in between. This CDR3 contains 12 residues. Germline CDR1 MNHEY, CDR2 SVGEGT. The CDR3 spells CASSYSMERQFF. DNA of the CDR3: TGTGCCAGCAGTTACTCGATGGAGAGACAGTTCTTC.

The rearrangement joins TRBV6-5 to TRBJ2-3, with TRBD2 matching over 11 bases. Germline lookup yields CDR1 MNHEY and CDR2 SVGAGI. V lost 5 bases and J lost 2; bases outside the gene matches: 3. The CDR3 covers 15 residues. CDR3 DNA: TGTGCCAGCAGTCGACTAGCGGGGTACACAGATACGCAGTATTTT. It is translated as CASSRLAGYTDTQYF.

In this sample, this clonotype turned up a few times. The V gene is TRBV4-3, the J gene TRBJ1-1; a possible D gene is TRBD1 (5 bases). Trimming left V 2 bases short and J 2 bases short, with 9 bases between. This CDR3 comprises 14 residues. The germline gives CDR1 LGHNA, CDR2 YSLEER. This CDR3 is CASSQPGVNTEAFF. CDR3 DNA sequence: TGCGCCAGCAGCCAACCGGGGGTAAACACTGAAGCTTTCTTT.

This clonotype rates as medium-sized. The V and J genes are TRBV6-6 and TRBJ2-5; no clear D gene. Germline CDR1 reads MNHNY; CDR2 reads SVGAGI (reference sequence). CDR3 size: 16 residues. The ends were cut back, 0 bases at V and 1 base at J, with 12 bases in the middle. CDR3 loop: CASSYSKGRGQETQYF. The CDR3 DNA follows: TGTGCCAGCAGTTACTCGAAAGGCCGTGGCCAAGAGACCCAGTACTTC.

Regarding this clonotype: Since a much larger clone is just one base distant, this may be a read error. The chain links TRBV20-1 to TRBJ2-1; D is uncertain. V was clipped by 5 bases and J by 10 bases, with 12 bases between them. Germline V lookup: CDR1 DFQATT, CDR2 SNEGSKA (reference sequence). The CDR3 consists of 11 residues. The CDR3 sequence is CSAAKSYEQFF. As DNA, the CDR3 is TGCAGTGCTGCGAAAAGCTACGAGCAGTTCTTC.

This clonotype is termed medium-sized (0.01 to 0.1%). J is TRBJ1-1 and V is TRBV7-9; tentative D call: TRBD1 (6 bases). The length of the CDR3 is 11 residues. The germline CDR1 and CDR2 sequences are SEHNR and FQNEAQ (reference sequence). Deletions cut 1 base from V and 11 bases from J, with 8 bases between. CDR3: CASSLGTAAFF. Here the CDR3 DNA reads TGTGCCAGCAGCTTAGGGACAGCGGCTTTCTTT.

The chain combines TRBV25-1 with TRBJ1-6; D unclear. Germline V gene lookup returns CDR1 MGHDK and CDR2 SYGVNS. V was trimmed by 1 base and J by 1 base, leaving 8 bases between them. The CDR3 covers 16 residues. The CDR3 DNA follows: TGTGCCAGCAGTGAATCAGGTCGGTCCTATAATTCACCCCTCCACTTT. Translation gives CASSESGRSYNSPLHF.

By share, this clonotype ranks as medium-sized. The chain is built from TRBV10-3 and TRBJ2-1; 8 bases are a match to TRBD2. CDR1 is ENHRY, CDR2 SYGVKD, per germline. V gave up 2 bases and J gave up 6 bases; unmatched junction bases: 6. The CDR3 is 15 amino acids. The DNA for the CDR3 is TGTGCCATCAGTGAGATCGGGAGGGGGGGCAATGAGCAGTTCTTC. Translating it yields CAISEIGRGGNEQFF.

V and J are TRBV7-9 and TRBJ2-4; D possibly corresponds to TRBD1 (5 bases). Trimming stripped 5 bases from V and 1 base from J, with 12 bases between. CDR1 is SEHNR, CDR2 FQNEAQ, per germline (reference sequence). CDR3 length: 15 amino acids. CDR3 nucleotides: TGTGCCAGCAGCCAAGGGTCAGGGGCCAAAAACATTCAGTACTTC. This translates into CASSQGSGAKNIQYF.

By proportion, this clonotype is medium-sized. CDR3 protein: CASSSVFGGEDGYTF. The CDR3 nucleotides read TGTGCCAGCAGTTCGGTTTTCGGGGGCGAGGATGGCTACACCTTC. This chain links TRBV6-2 or TRBV6-3 with TRBJ1-2; the D gene is possibly TRBD1 (6 bases). CDR1 and CDR2 (germline): MNHEY, SVGEGT. The CDR3 has 15 residues. Deletions cut 4 bases from V and 6 bases from J, with 18 bases between.

This chain connects TRBV4-3 to TRBJ2-1, with 12 bases aligning to TRBD2. Germline CDR1 is LGHNA and CDR2 is YSLEER. The V segment lost 3 bases and the J segment 9 bases; nucleotides outside the gene matches: 12. There are 17 residues in the CDR3. The CDR3, as DNA: TGCGCCAGCAGCCAGGACCATCTAGCGGGGGGGCAGGGTGAGCAGTTCTTC. Translation gives CASSQDHLAGGQGEQFF.

This clonotype is judged medium-sized. V and J are TRBV30 and TRBJ1-4, with unresolved D. Germline CDR1 and CDR2: GTSNPN and SVGIG (reference sequence). V was clipped by 5 bases and J by 8 bases, with 18 bases between them. This CDR3 is 14 amino acids long. The CDR3 here is CAWGMDGLREKLFF. Here the CDR3 DNA reads TGTGCCTGGGGTATGGACGGCCTGCGCGAAAAACTGTTTTTT.